The sequence of this T cell receptor (beta chain) was determined in a study of T cell repertoires in cytomegalovirus infection. Study background: Public TCR beta signatures indicated both CMV infection and matching HLA type.

This CDR3 is 18 amino acids long. Trimming at V came to 1 base and at J to 7 bases, leaving 11 bases not matched to a gene. Germline V gene sequence: CDR1 MNHEY, CDR2 SVGAGI. TCRdb passed the reads through MiXCR, listing each CDR3 protein once. Of around 210,000 distinct CDR3 sequences in the sample, under 8.5% were seen once. A note on this clonotype: The antigen remains undetermined.

Study conclusions and caveats: It was HLA-C-restricted CMV-specific TCR beta clonotypes that dominated the response ex vivo. Public TCR beta family frequency separated CMV-and-HLA carriers, including in an independent cohort.

The sequence derives from a human donor in good health (CMV status not recorded). Some clones in this sample may be carry-over from other donors' samples. Sequenced material: PBMCs. The chain carries TRBV6-5 and TRBJ2-1; TRBD2 agrees at 12 bases. CDR3 DNA: TGTGCCAGCAGTTACTACCACCGGGCTAGCGGGGGGGAGAATGAGCAGTTCTTC. Translated, it gives CASSYYHRASGGENEQFF.